These 5 T cell receptor beta chains were sequenced from one sample in a study of cytomegalovirus exposure and HLA in healthy donors listed by TCRdb under 2017. The library was built by means of the immunoSEQ multiplex PCR assay. The multiplex PCR relied on a mix of 60 forward primers for TCR Vbeta segments and 13 reverse primers for TCR Jbeta segments. In its TCRdb copy, this immuneACCESS table keeps in-frame sequences only and misses some clones. Where compared with another copy, unresolved V genes explain less than half of these, and the others have no known cause. The sample table includes 50,000 to 70,000 clones. The top ten constitute roughly 4% of the sample. Sequenced sample: PBMCs. The origin of the receptors is a woman aged 18-30 years in good health and CMV-seronegative.

This chain joins TRBV4-2 and TRBJ2-1; TRBD2 aligns across 7 bases. J was trimmed by 5 bases and V by 1 base; bases with no gene match: 11. CDR1 LGHNA and CDR2 YNFKEQ come from the germline V gene. The CDR3 runs to 17 residues. CDR3 nucleotide sequence: TGTGCCAGCAGCCAAGTAGATGGGGGGGGGTCAGACAATGAGCAGTTCTTC. Protein sequence: CASSQVDGGGSDNEQFF.

This sequence joins TRBV6-5 and TRBJ1-1; D gene ambiguous. The CDR3 has 14 amino acids. V was trimmed by 5 bases and J by 2 bases, leaving 12 bases between them. Per germline, CDR1 MNHEY and CDR2 SVGAGI. Here the CDR3 DNA reads TGTGCCAGCAGTCTGGCGGGCGGAAACACTGAAGCTTTCTTT. Amino acid sequence: CASSLAGGNTEAFF.

The CDR3 region has the DNA TGCGCCAGCAGTGAGTCGGATGGCGGGGGGGGTGAGCAGTTCTTC. Its protein product is CASSESDGGGGEQFF. This chain links TRBV10-1 with TRBJ2-1; TRBD2 agrees at 9 bases. The CDR3 has 15 amino acids. Germline trimming cut 0 bases from V and 9 bases from J; bases unmatched to any gene: 6. The germline gives CDR1 WNHNN, CDR2 SYGVQD (reference sequence).

This chain connects TRBV27 to TRBJ2-7, with TRBD1 matching over 7 bases. The CDR3 extends over 15 amino acids. The J segment lost 1 base and the V segment lost 3 bases, leaving 6 bases of the junction unmatched. Germline loops: CDR1 MNHEY, CDR2 SMNVEV (reference sequence). The CDR3 sequence is CASSFPDRISYEQYF. The CDR3 region has the DNA TGTGCCAGCAGTTTCCCGGACAGGATATCCTACGAGCAGTACTTC.

The chain couples TRBV14 to TRBJ1-1; D remains ambiguous. The V end was cut by 4 bases, the J end by 4 bases, with 7 bases between. CDR3 length: 12 residues. Per the germline V gene, CDR1 is SGHDN and CDR2 is FVKESK. The chain's CDR3 is CASSPSLTEAFF. The CDR3 DNA is TGTGCCAGCAGCCCTAGTCTCACTGAAGCTTTCTTT.